Following are 27 T cell receptor beta chains from one sample sequenced in a study of shared clonotypes between healthy human individuals. The repertoire was sequenced with immunoSEQ multiplex PCR; TCRdb's copy has only in-frame clones and lacks some. This sample carries a few hundred thousand clones, roughly 84% of them seen once, and the ten largest clones take around 15%. The sample taken for sequencing was memory CD8+ T cells sorted from blood. Subset in this sample: CD45RO+ cells pooled with CCR7-negative TemRA cells. Receptor source: a young man in good health.

CDR3 in amino acids: CASSFGGYEQFF. For the CDR3, the DNA is TGTGCCAGCAGCTTCGGGGGGTATGAGCAGTTCTTC. The chain is built from TRBV11-2 and TRBJ2-1; 7 bases line up with TRBD2. Germline CDR1 is SGHAT and CDR2 is FQNNGV. This CDR3 is 12 amino acids long. Trimming took 3 bases from V and 8 from J; bases not matched to a gene: 1.

This clone has more than one count but fewer than ten. The chain carries TRBV19 and TRBJ2-7; 9 nucleotides match TRBD1. The CDR3 length is 14 residues. J gave up 2 bases and V 3 bases, and 2 bases lay outside the gene matches. Germline values: CDR1 LNHDA, CDR2 SQIVND (reference sequence). The CDR3, as DNA: TGTGCCAGTAGTATGACAGGGGGTACCTACGAGCAGTACTTC. Residues: CASSMTGGTYEQYF. Drawing the rest from reference TRBV19 and TRBJ2-7, the complete variable domain is DGGITQSPKYLFRKEGQNVTLSCEQNLNHDAMYWYRQDPGQGLRLIYYSQIVNDFQKGDIAEGYSVSREKKESFPLTVTSAQKNPTAFYLCASSMTGGTYEQYFGPGTRLTVT.

The CDR3 coding sequence is TGTGCCTGGAGTGGGGGACAATCAACGCAGTATTTT. The encoded protein is CAWSGGQSTQYF. This sequence joins TRBV30 and TRBJ2-3, with D perhaps matching TRBD1 (6 bases). The CDR3 spans 12 residues. Per germline, CDR1 GTSNPN and CDR2 SVGIG (reference sequence). Trimming pared 1 base from V and 9 bases from J, leaving 11 bases between.

Comments on this clone: One end of the junction does not line up with germline, which may come from a read error. The chain combines TRBV7-7 with TRBJ2-3, with D possibly matching TRBD2 (6 bases). CDR3 length: 15 residues. Per germline, CDR1 SSHAT and CDR2 FNYEAQ (reference sequence). Here the CDR3 DNA reads TGTGCTAGCAGCTTAGAACCGGGAGCGGGAGATACGCAGTATTTT. It translates to CASSLEPGAGDTQYF.

This clone was detected a few times. This chain links TRBV13 with TRBJ1-6; D is unclear. The CDR3 runs to 14 residues. CDR1 is PRHDT, CDR2 FYEKMQ, per germline (reference sequence). The V end was cut by 9 bases, the J end by 10 bases, with 19 bases between. The CDR3 coding sequence is TGTGCCAGTGGGGAAGGGTACCTTCGGTCACCCCTCCACTTT. This encodes CASGEGYLRSPLHF.

The chain employs TRBV6-9 and TRBJ1-5, with a weak D call TRBD1 (6 bases). The CDR3 is 15 amino acids. V was trimmed by 2 bases and J by 2 bases, leaving 10 bases between them. Germline lookup yields CDR1 MNHGY and CDR2 SVAAGI. CDR3 sequence: CASSYGGARNQPQHF. DNA for the CDR3: TGTGCCAGCAGTTATGGGGGGGCACGCAATCAGCCCCAGCATTTT.

The chain employs TRBV21-1 and TRBJ2-2; the table's D gene call, TRBD2, was not cross checked with the DNA. TRBV21-1 corresponds to a pseudogene. This CDR3 contains 18 residues. In nucleotides, the CDR3 is TGTGCCAGCAGCAAAGTAGCCCAGCGGGGCCCGAACACCGGGGAGCTGTTTTTT. This translates into CASSKVAQRGPNTGELFF.

The chain is built from TRBV29-1 and TRBJ2-7; unclear D gene. Per the germline V gene, CDR1 is SQVTM and CDR2 is ANQGSEA. The CDR3 sequence is 13 residues long. V gave up 4 bases and J gave up 0 bases, with 10 bases separating them. The CDR3 reads CSVVSPDSYEQYF. The CDR3 nucleotides are TGCAGCGTTGTCTCGCCGGACTCCTACGAGCAGTACTTC.

The chain employs TRBV20-1 and TRBJ2-7; D gene ambiguous. V lost 3 bases and J 5 bases, leaving 8 bases between the germline ends. CDR1 and CDR2 from the germline V gene are DFQATT and SNEGSKA (reference sequence). The CDR3 is made up of 11 amino acids. CDR3 loop: CSASRFHEQYF. CDR3 in DNA: TGCAGTGCTAGCCGATTCCACGAGCAGTACTTC.

This clone showed up just once. The CDR3 DNA follows: TGCGCCAGCAGTGAGGGGTCCAGCGCCTATAATTCACCCCTCCACTTT. Translating gives CASSEGSSAYNSPLHF. The chain has TRBV5-1 and TRBJ1-6; TRBD1 might be the D (5 bases). Germline V gene lookup returns CDR1 SGHRS and CDR2 YFSETQ. The CDR3 sequence is 16 residues long. Trimming cost V 5 bases and J 2 bases, with 14 bases left between them. Based on the CDR3 plus reference TRBV5-1 and TRBJ1-6, the full variable domain is KAGVTQTPRYLIKTRGQQVTLSCSPISGHRSVSWYQQTPGQGLQFLFEYFSETQRNKGNFPGRFSGRQFSNSRSEMNVSTLELGDSALYLCASSEGSSAYNSPLHFGNGTRLTVT.

This chain's CDR3 is CASSLWGPQREQFF. Written as DNA, the CDR3 is TGTGCCAGCAGTTTATGGGGGCCACAACGAGAGCAGTTCTTC. The V and J genes are TRBV27 and TRBJ2-1, with D tentatively TRBD1 (6 bases). Germline values: CDR1 MNHEY, CDR2 SMNVEV (reference sequence). The CDR3 is made up of 14 amino acids. V was shortened by 1 base and J by 10 bases, with 14 bases between the two germline ends.

This chain connects TRBV6-5 to TRBJ2-3; D is possibly TRBD1 (6 bases). Per the germline V gene, CDR1 is MNHEY and CDR2 is SVGAGI. The germline V and J ends were trimmed by 2 bases and 4 bases, with 16 bases remaining between them. CDR3 length equals 16 residues. CDR3 residues: CASSYRDTGTPDTQYF. The DNA for the CDR3 is TGTGCCAGCAGTTACCGAGATACAGGGACCCCAGATACGCAGTATTTT.

V is TRBV9 and J is TRBJ2-3; D ambiguous. Trimming removed 0 bases at V and 0 bases at J, with 11 bases between. Germline CDR1 reads SGDLS; CDR2 reads YYNGEE. The CDR3 length is 16 residues. The CDR3 DNA reads as TGTGCCAGCAGCGTAGGAGGCACCTCTAGCACAGATACGCAGTATTTT. Translated, it gives CASSVGGTSSTDTQYF.

The genes are TRBV6-1 and TRBJ1-6; D not resolved. The germline gives CDR1 MNHNS, CDR2 SASEGT. The CDR3 covers 15 residues. The V end lost 2 bases, the J end lost 6 bases, and 11 bases lay between the germline ends. Here the CDR3 DNA reads TGTGCCAGCAGTGAATTATTGACTGGTAATTCACCCCTCCACTTT. Translation: CASSELLTGNSPLHF.

The chain combines TRBV7-6 with TRBJ2-7; no clear D gene. The germline V gene has CDR1 SGHVS and CDR2 FNYEAQ. The CDR3 runs 21 residues. V was clipped by 1 base and J by 1 base, with 29 bases between them. The CDR3 DNA follows: TGTGCCAGCAGCTTAGTACCTCGATCGTGGTACTCGGCGGAGTGGTCCTACGAGCAGTACTTC. Encoded protein: CASSLVPRSWYSAEWSYEQYF.

In its sample, this clone was seen once. This chain uses TRBV6-6 with TRBJ1-1; no firm D call. The germline gives CDR1 MNHNY, CDR2 SVGAGI (reference sequence). Deletions cut 4 bases from V and 6 bases from J, with 9 bases between. CDR3 size: 12 residues. As DNA, the CDR3 is TGTGCCAGCAGTTCCCCTAGGCCTGAAGCTTTCTTT. Protein: CASSSPRPEAFF.

The CDR3 here is CASSLGALPGSSYEQYF. The DNA for the CDR3 is TGTGCCAGCAGCTTAGGGGCCCTCCCAGGGAGCTCCTACGAGCAGTACTTC. The chain employs TRBV7-2 and TRBJ2-7; D may be TRBD1 or TRBD2 (5 bases each). V gave up 1 base and J gave up 0 bases, with 16 bases separating them. Germline CDR1 reads SGHTA; CDR2 reads FQGNSA. The CDR3 runs to 17 residues.

This clone appeared once. The chain carries TRBV7-2 and TRBJ2-5; 8 bases line up with TRBD2. Germline CDR1 is SGHTA and CDR2 is FQGNSA. Trimming cost V 6 bases and J 5 bases; bases outside gene matches: 11. The CDR3 length is 15 residues. CDR3 sequence (DNA): TGTGCCAGCAGGCCTAGCGGGCCCGGCCGGGAGACCCAGTACTTC. This encodes CASRPSGPGRETQYF.

The V call is TRBV11-2, the J call TRBJ2-7; 10 bases match TRBD1. The junction had 13 bases not matched to a gene; V was cut back by 5 bases and J by 3 bases. The length of the CDR3 is 17 residues. Germline CDR1 reads SGHAT; CDR2 reads FQNNGV. The CDR3 here is CASSPDRGPRSNYEQYF. The CDR3 DNA is TGTGCCAGCAGCCCCGACAGGGGGCCCCGATCTAACTACGAGCAGTACTTC.

The J gene is TRBJ1-5, the V gene TRBV5-6; no clear D. This CDR3 comprises 14 residues. Germline V gene data show CDR1 as SGHDT and CDR2 as YYEEEE. The V end lost 2 bases, the J end lost 6 bases, and 12 bases lay between the germline ends. CDR3 nucleotide sequence: TGTGCCAGCAGCTTCGGGCAGTTCGGTCAGCCCCAGCATTTT. Translated, it gives CASSFGQFGQPQHF.

CDR3 coding DNA: TGTGCCAGCAGTGAAGCGAGGGACAGGGCTCTTCTTACTTACGAGCAGTACTTC. Its protein product is CASSEARDRALLTYEQYF. This rearrangement joins TRBV2 to TRBJ2-7; TRBD1 aligns across 9 bases. Germline values: CDR1 SNHLY, CDR2 FYNNEI. V was pared by 0 bases and J by 4 bases, with 13 bases of the junction left unmatched. This CDR3 is 18 amino acids long. The variable domain in full, completed from reference TRBV2 and TRBJ2-7, reads EPEVTQTPSHQVTQMGQEVILRCVPISNHLYFYWYRQILGQKVEFLVSFYNNEISEKSEIFDDQFSVERPDGSNFTLKIRSTKLEDSAMYFCASSEARDRALLTYEQYFGPGTRLTVT.

V is TRBV7-8 and J is TRBJ2-7; 7 positions match TRBD1. The CDR3 length is 16 residues. Looked up from germline, CDR1 is SGHVS and CDR2 is FQNEAQ. The V gene end was trimmed by 3 bases and the J gene end by 5 bases; junction bases not matched to a gene: 13. For the CDR3, the DNA is TGTGCCAGCAGCTTTGGCTCGAGGACAGGTAGGGACGAGCAGTACTTC. Translated, it gives CASSFGSRTGRDEQYF.

This clone has only one observation. The rearrangement uses TRBV6-6 and TRBJ1-5; D is unresolved. V was shortened by 9 bases and J by 0 bases, with 9 bases between the two germline ends. Germline CDR1 reads MNHNY; CDR2 reads SVGAGI (reference sequence). The CDR3 sequence is 13 residues long. The CDR3 protein is CASRRHSNQPQHF. In nucleotides, the CDR3 is TGTGCCAGTCGGAGGCATAGCAATCAGCCCCAGCATTTT.

For the CDR3, the DNA is TGCGCCAGCAGCTTGGGGGACGGCGGGAGCTACACCTTC. This gives the protein CASSLGDGGSYTF. This chain uses TRBV5-1 with TRBJ1-2, with D possibly TRBD1 on 5 matching bases. The V gene lost 0 bases and the J gene lost 9 bases, with 12 bases spanning the gap. CDR3 length: 13 amino acids. CDR1 and CDR2 from the germline V gene are SGHRS and YFSETQ.

This clone was picked up one time. The chain carries TRBV4-3 and TRBJ1-4, with D unresolved. Trimming removed 1 base from V and 3 bases from J, with 9 bases in between. The CDR3 is made up of 15 amino acids. From germline, CDR1 is LGHNA and CDR2 YSLEER. The CDR3 protein is CASSQGWEPNEKLFF. The CDR3 nucleotides read TGCGCCAGCAGCCAAGGCTGGGAGCCTAATGAAAAACTGTTTTTT.

A few counts support this clone. This chain links TRBV19 with TRBJ1-1, with TRBD1 matching over 8 bases. The CDR3 is 14 residues long. The V gene end was trimmed by 0 bases and the J gene end by 4 bases; junction bases not matched to a gene: 1. In germline, CDR1 is LNHDA, CDR2 SQIVND (reference sequence). The DNA of the CDR3 is TGTGCCAGTAGTATAGAGCAGGGGGCCACTGAAGCTTTCTTT. Amino acids: CASSIEQGATEAFF.

This chain uses TRBV28 with TRBJ1-2, with unresolved D. Between the trimmed V and J ends, which lost 3 bases and 4 bases, there was a span of 6 bases. Per the germline V gene, CDR1 is MDHEN and CDR2 is SYDVKM. The CDR3 totals 12 residues. The CDR3 DNA sequence: TGTGCCAGCAGTTTTGAGAGCTATGGCTACACCTTC. This sequence encodes CASSFESYGYTF.